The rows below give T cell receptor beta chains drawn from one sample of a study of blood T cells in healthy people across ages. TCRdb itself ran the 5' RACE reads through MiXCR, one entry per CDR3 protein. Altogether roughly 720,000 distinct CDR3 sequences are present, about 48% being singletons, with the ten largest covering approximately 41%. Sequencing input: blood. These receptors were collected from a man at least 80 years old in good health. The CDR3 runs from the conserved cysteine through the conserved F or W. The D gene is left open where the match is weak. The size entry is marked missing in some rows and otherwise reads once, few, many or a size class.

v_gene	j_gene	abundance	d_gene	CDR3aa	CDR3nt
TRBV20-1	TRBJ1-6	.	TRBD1	CSARVGTAGYSPLHF	TGCAGTGCTAGAGTAGGGACAGCCGGGTATTCACCCCTCCACTTT
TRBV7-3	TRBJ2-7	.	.	CASSLAPNGEQYF	TGTGCCAGCAGCTTAGCACCAAACGGGGAGCAGTACTTC
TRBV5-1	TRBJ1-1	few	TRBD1	CASSLGTGNGEAFF	TGCGCCAGCAGCTTAGGGACAGGGAATGGTGAAGCTTTCTTT
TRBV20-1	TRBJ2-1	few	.	CSARRAHNEQFF	TGCAGTGCTCGGAGGGCCCACAATGAGCAGTTCTTC
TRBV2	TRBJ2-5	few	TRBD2	CASSDFGRARETQYF	TGTGCCAGCAGTGATTTCGGGAGGGCAAGAGAGACCCAGTACTTC
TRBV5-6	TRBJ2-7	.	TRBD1	CASSATGQVTYEQYF	TGTGCCAGCAGCGCTACGGGACAGGTTACCTACGAGCAGTACTTC
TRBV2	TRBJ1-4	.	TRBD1	CASDDKDRGQEKLFF	TGTGCCAGCGATGACAAGGACAGGGGTCAAGAAAAACTGTTTTTT
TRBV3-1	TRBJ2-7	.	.	CASSRAQYEQYF	TGTGCCAGCAGCCGGGCCCAATACGAGCAGTACTTC
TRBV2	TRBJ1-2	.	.	CASSVRGAGYGYTF	TGTGCCAGCAGTGTAAGGGGGGCAGGCTATGGCTACACCTTC
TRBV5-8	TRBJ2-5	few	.	CASRLRGGETQYF	TGTGCCAGCCGGCTTCGGGGCGGGGAGACCCAGTACTTC
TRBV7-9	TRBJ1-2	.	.	CASGPGWTYGYTF	TGTGCCAGCGGTCCCGGTTGGACCTATGGCTACACCTTC
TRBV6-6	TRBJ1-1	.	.	CASSYEVNTEAFF	TGTGCCAGCAGTTACGAGGTGAACACTGAAGCTTTCTTT
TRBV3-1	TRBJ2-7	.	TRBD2	CASSQALAGHYEQYF	TGTGCCAGCAGCCAAGCACTAGCGGGACACTACGAGCAGTACTTC
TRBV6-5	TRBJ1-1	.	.	CASSPGGNMNTEAFF	TGTGCCAGCAGCCCGGGGGGGAACATGAACACTGAAGCTTTCTTT
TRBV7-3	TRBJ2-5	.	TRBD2	CASSLTGRATEQYF	TGTGCCAGCAGCTTAACGGGGAGGGCCACTGAGCAGTACTTC
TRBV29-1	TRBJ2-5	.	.	CSARTDQETQYF	TGCAGCGCCAGGACGGACCAAGAGACCCAGTACTTC
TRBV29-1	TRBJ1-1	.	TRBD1	CSVGTGGGTEAFF	TGCAGCGTTGGCACAGGGGGCGGAACTGAAGCTTTCTTT
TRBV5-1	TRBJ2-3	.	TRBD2	CASSLGLLAGVSTQYF	TGCGCCAGCAGCCTCGGGCTTTTAGCGGGAGTAAGTACGCAGTATTTT
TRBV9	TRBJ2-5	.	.	CASSSTDLWGETQYF	TGTGCCAGCAGCTCCACGGACCTTTGGGGGGAGACCCAGTACTTC
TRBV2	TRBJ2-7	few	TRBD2	CASDIAGYEQYF	TGTGCCAGCGACATAGCGGGGTACGAGCAGTACTTC
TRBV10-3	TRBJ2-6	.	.	CAISESPLSSGANVLTF	TGTGCCATCAGTGAGTCTCCTTTAAGCTCTGGGGCCAACGTCCTGACTTTC
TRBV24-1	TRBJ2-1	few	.	CATSDSDSAAYNEQFF	TGTGCCACCAGTGATTCGGACTCCGCGGCCTACAATGAGCAGTTCTTC
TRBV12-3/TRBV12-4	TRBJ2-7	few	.	CASSLKGSEQYF	TGTGCCAGCAGTTTAAAGGGGTCAGAGCAGTACTTC
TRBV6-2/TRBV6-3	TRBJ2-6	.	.	CASRDLRGYSGANVLTF	TGTGCCAGCAGAGACCTGAGGGGGTATTCTGGGGCCAACGTCCTGACTTTC
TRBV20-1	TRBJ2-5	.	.	CSAFQWESEYF	TGCAGTGCATTCCAGTGGGAGTCGGAGTACTTC
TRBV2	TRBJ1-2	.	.	CASLGGAGYTF	TGTGCCAGCCTCGGGGGCGCTGGCTACACCTTC
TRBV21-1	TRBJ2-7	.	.	CASSKERLAGVNNEQYF	TGTGCCAGCAGCAAAGAAAGGCTAGCGGGAGTAAATAATGAGCAGTACTTC
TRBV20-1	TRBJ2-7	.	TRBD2	CSAAGLAGNFYEQYF	TGCAGTGCGGCCGGACTAGCGGGAAATTTTTACGAGCAGTACTTC
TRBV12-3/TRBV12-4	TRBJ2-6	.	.	CAGSLKMSGANVLTF	TGTGCCGGCAGTTTAAAGATGTCTGGGGCCAACGTCCTGACTTTC
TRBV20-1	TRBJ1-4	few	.	CTPGGATNEKLFF	TGCACCCCGGGGGGTGCAACTAATGAAAAACTGTTTTTT
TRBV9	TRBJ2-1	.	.	CASSPQGGGQFF	TGTGCCAGCAGCCCCCAGGGGGGAGGCCAGTTCTTC
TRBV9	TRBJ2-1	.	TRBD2	CASSVGPAGRVNEQFF	TGTGCCAGCAGCGTAGGCCCAGCGGGAAGGGTCAATGAGCAGTTCTTC
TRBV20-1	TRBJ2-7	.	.	CSARVGEASYEQYF	TGCAGTGCTAGGGTGGGGGAGGCCTCCTACGAGCAGTACTTC
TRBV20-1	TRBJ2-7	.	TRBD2	CSATGSLAGGPYDEQYF	TGCAGTGCTACGGGGTCCCTAGCGGGAGGGCCTTATGATGAGCAGTACTTC
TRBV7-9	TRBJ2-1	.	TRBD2	CASGTSGNNEQFF	TGTGCCAGCGGGACTAGCGGGAACAATGAGCAGTTCTTC
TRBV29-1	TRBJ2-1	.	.	CSVDPDSFHNEQFF	TGCAGCGTTGATCCGGATTCCTTTCACAATGAGCAGTTCTTC
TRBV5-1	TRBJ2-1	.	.	CASTQGQSSYNEQFF	TGCGCCAGCACCCAGGGGCAGAGCTCCTACAATGAGCAGTTCTTC
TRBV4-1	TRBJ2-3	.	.	CASSKGGTDTQYF	TGCGCCAGCAGCAAGGGGGGCACAGATACGCAGTATTTT
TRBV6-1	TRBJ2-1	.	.	CASSLNRDEQFF	TGTGCCAGCAGCTTGAATCGGGATGAGCAGTTCTTC
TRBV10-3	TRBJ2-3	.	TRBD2	CAIGMTSGSTDTQYF	TGTGCCATCGGGATGACTAGCGGGAGCACAGATACGCAGTATTTT
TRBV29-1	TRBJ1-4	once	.	CSVGLGANEKLFF	TGCAGCGTGGGCCTTGGGGCTAATGAAAAACTGTTTTTT
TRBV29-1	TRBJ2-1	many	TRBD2	CSSSVGGSYNEQFF	TGCAGCTCAAGTGTTGGCGGGAGCTACAATGAGCAGTTCTTC
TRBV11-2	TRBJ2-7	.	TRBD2	CASSLGGGSGEQYF	TGTGCCAGCAGCTTAGGCGGCGGGAGTGGCGAGCAGTACTTC
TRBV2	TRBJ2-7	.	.	CASSPMDRRSRYEQYF	TGTGCCAGCAGTCCCATGGACAGACGCTCTCGATACGAGCAGTACTTC
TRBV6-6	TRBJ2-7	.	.	CASSSLRPNEQYF	TGTGCCAGCAGTTCCCTCCGACCGAATGAGCAGTACTTC
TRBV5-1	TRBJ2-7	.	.	CASSFTRGDSYEQYF	TGCGCCAGCAGCTTCACGCGCGGCGACTCCTACGAGCAGTACTTC
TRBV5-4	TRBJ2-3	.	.	CASSSPTAGRHRYAYF	TGTGCCAGCAGCTCACCCACGGCAGGGAGGCACAGATACGCGTATTTT
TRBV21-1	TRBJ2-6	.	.	CASSPDPFGANVLTF	TGTGCCAGCAGTCCAGACCCATTCGGGGCCAACGTCCTGACTTTC
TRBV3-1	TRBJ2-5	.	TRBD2	CASSSRSPGLAVETQYF	TGTGCCAGCAGCTCTCGCTCCCCGGGACTAGCGGTGGAGACCCAGTACTTC
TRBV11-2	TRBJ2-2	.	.	CASTLRSAGELFF	TGTGCCAGCACCTTACGGAGTGCCGGGGAGCTGTTTTTT
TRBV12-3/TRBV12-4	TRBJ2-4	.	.	CASSLRSVGENIQYF	TGTGCCAGCAGTTTACGTAGCGTTGGGGAAAACATTCAGTACTTC
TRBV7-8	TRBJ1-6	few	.	CASSLAGVESPLHF	TGTGCCAGCAGCTTAGCAGGGGTTGAATCACCCCTCCACTTT
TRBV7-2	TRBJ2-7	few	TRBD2	CASSNTGGRYEQYF	TGTGCCAGCAGCAATACGGGAGGTCGCTACGAGCAGTACTTC
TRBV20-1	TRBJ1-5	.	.	CSARGSSNQPQHF	TGCAGTGCCAGAGGAAGTAGCAATCAGCCCCAGCATTTT
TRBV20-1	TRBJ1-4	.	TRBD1	CSAEPGTGEEKLFF	TGCAGTGCCGAGCCCGGGACAGGGGAAGAAAAACTGTTTTTT
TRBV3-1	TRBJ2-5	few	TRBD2	CASSQVSLGGGTQYF	TGTGCCAGCAGCCAAGTGAGCCTCGGGGGGGGGACCCAGTACTTC
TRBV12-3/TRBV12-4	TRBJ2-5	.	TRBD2	CASRRGELAGETQYF	TGTGCCAGCCGACGAGGGGAACTAGCGGGTGAGACCCAGTACTTC